Shown below are 5 T cell receptor beta chains from a single sample sequenced in a study of T cell responses to AZD1222 COVID-19 vaccine. Method: immunoSEQ multiplex PCR; TCRdb's copy keeps in-frame clones and lacks some. The sample has some 64,000 clones; around nine tenths are singletons. This sample comprised peripheral blood, obtained 28 days after the second dose of the MenACWY control vaccine. The receptors here all came from an adult who received the MenACWY meningococcal vaccine as a control.

The rearrangement links TRBV19 to TRBJ1-2, with D possibly TRBD1 on 5 matching bases. The CDR3 contains 16 residues. Germline V gene sequence: CDR1 LNHDA, CDR2 SQIVND (reference sequence). The V end was cut by 2 bases, the J end by 4 bases, with 17 bases between. CDR3 loop: CASSIKGAGPSYGYTF. In DNA form, the CDR3 reads TGTGCCAGTAGTATAAAAGGGGCCGGGCCTAGCTATGGCTACACCTTC.

In its sample, this clone was seen once. The chain couples TRBV9 to TRBJ2-7; D is uncertain. With 2 bases removed from V and 6 bases from J, the gap between germline ends came to 9 bases. The CDR3 sequence is 12 residues long. Germline V gives CDR1 SGDLS, CDR2 YYNGEE. In nucleotides, the CDR3 is TGTGCCAGCAGCGTCCTGGGTTCCGAGCAGTACTTC. Protein sequence: CASSVLGSEQYF.

V usage is TRBV9 and J usage is TRBJ2-2; maybe TRBD1 (6 bases). CDR3 length: 13 residues. The V and J ends lost 4 bases and 10 bases respectively, with 14 bases between them. Germline CDR1 and CDR2: SGDLS and YYNGEE. DNA for the CDR3: TGTGCCAGCAGCCCCGAGGGGGAAGAGGAGCTGTTTTTT. Its protein product is CASSPEGEEELFF.

V usage is TRBV27 and J usage is TRBJ1-6; TRBD1 matches at 11 bases. The germline gives CDR1 MNHEY, CDR2 SMNVEV (reference sequence). The ends lost 3 bases at V and 9 bases at J; junction bases unmatched: 4. This CDR3 is built from 15 residues. The DNA of the CDR3 is TGTGCCAGCAGTTTCGGGGGGACAGGGGGTTCACCCCTCCACTTT. Its protein is CASSFGGTGGSPLHF.

The chain employs TRBV6-5 and TRBJ1-1; D is ambiguous. This CDR3 comprises 14 residues. With 7 bases removed from V and 1 base from J, the gap between germline ends came to 13 bases. In germline, CDR1 is MNHEY, CDR2 SVGAGI. The CDR3 region has the DNA TGTGCCAGCAAGCTGCGGGCGCGGAACACTGAAGCTTTCTTT. This gives the protein CASKLRARNTEAFF.